The 32 T cell receptor beta chains in this list originate from one sample, sequenced in a study of shared clonotypes between healthy human individuals. Sequencing used immunoSEQ multiplex PCR; TCRdb keeps in-frame clones, though not all of them. The sample holds more than 2 million clones, 90% to 95% seen once. The specimen sequenced was naive CD4+ T cells sorted from blood. Subset denoted: CD45RA+ positively selected. These receptors all stem from a man aged 18 to 30 in good health.

The V call is TRBV6-5, the J call TRBJ1-4; tentative D call: TRBD1 (5 bases). CDR1 is MNHEY, CDR2 SVGAGI, per germline. The V gene lost 6 bases and the J gene lost 7 bases, with 15 bases spanning the gap. The CDR3 extends over 14 amino acids. CDR3 residues: CASSRRVGGEKLFF. In nucleotides, the CDR3 is TGTGCCAGCAGCCGGAGGGTTGGGGGTGAAAAACTGTTTTTT.

V and J are TRBV6-6 and TRBJ2-5, with TRBD2 identical over 12 bases. The V segment lost 7 bases and the J segment 0 bases; nucleotides outside the gene matches: 3. Looked up from germline, CDR1 is MNHNY and CDR2 is SVGAGI (reference sequence). The CDR3 has 15 amino acids. Here the CDR3 reads CASKLAGGNQETQYF. CDR3 in DNA: TGTGCCAGCAAGCTAGCGGGGGGGAACCAAGAGACCCAGTACTTC.

The V gene is TRBV9, the J gene TRBJ2-2; D perhaps matches TRBD1 (6 bases). V was shortened by 3 bases and J by 3 bases, with 18 bases between the two germline ends. The CDR3 covers 17 residues. Per the germline V gene, CDR1 is SGDLS and CDR2 is YYNGEE. The CDR3 loop is CASSGTGGAYYTGELFF. The CDR3 DNA is TGTGCCAGCAGCGGGACTGGGGGCGCTTACTACACCGGGGAGCTGTTTTTT.

This sequence joins TRBV7-9 and TRBJ1-2; TRBD1 matches 7 bases. Per germline, CDR1 SEHNR and CDR2 FQNEAQ (reference sequence). Unmatched junction bases numbered 4, after V lost 2 bases and J lost 4 bases. The CDR3 consists of 14 residues. The CDR3 protein is CASSLFPGGYGYTF. CDR3 in DNA: TGTGCCAGCAGCTTATTTCCAGGGGGCTATGGCTACACCTTC.

This chain links TRBV7-6 with TRBJ2-2; 8 nucleotides line up with TRBD2. CDR3 length equals 17 residues. Trimming removed 5 bases from V and 2 bases from J; junction bases left unmatched: 10. CDR1 and CDR2 (germline): SGHVS, FNYEAQ. Here the CDR3 reads CASSQGIAGRNTGELFF. Written as DNA, the CDR3 is TGTGCCAGCAGCCAAGGGATAGCGGGGAGAAACACCGGGGAGCTGTTTTTT.

This chain links TRBV5-8 with TRBJ1-2, with TRBD1 matching 7 bases. Germline loops: CDR1 SGHTS, CDR2 YDEGEE. CDR3 length: 15 residues. V dropped 3 bases and J dropped 3; count of bases not matched to a gene: 8. DNA of the CDR3: TGTGCCAGCAGCTCGACACTGGACAGGTACTATGGCTACACCTTC. Translation gives CASSSTLDRYYGYTF.

The genes are TRBV27 and TRBJ2-3; D might be TRBD1 (6 bases). Trimming removed 6 bases at V and 1 base at J, with 17 bases between. Germline CDR1 and CDR2: MNHEY and SMNVEV (reference sequence). The CDR3 has 16 residues. CDR3 protein: CASREVGAFGTDTQYF. CDR3 nucleotides: TGTGCCAGCAGGGAAGTGGGGGCCTTCGGCACAGATACGCAGTATTTT.

As regards this clone: At the DNA level, this CDR3 is encoded by other sequences in the same sample as well. The genes are TRBV18 and TRBJ2-3; D is ambiguous. The CDR3 runs to 14 residues. The V end lost 0 bases, the J end lost 2 bases, and 6 bases lay between the germline ends. Per germline, CDR1 KGHSH and CDR2 LQKENI. The CDR3 nucleotides are TGTGCCAGCTCACCACCAGGGAACACAGATACGCAGTATTTT. As protein: CASSPPGNTDTQYF. The whole variable domain, filled in from reference TRBV18 and TRBJ2-3, reads NAGVMQNPRHLVRRRGQEARLRCSPMKGHSHVYWYRQLPEEGLKFMVYLQKENIIDESGMPKERFSAEFPKEGPSILRIQQVVRGDSAAYFCASSPPGNTDTQYFGPGTRLTVL.

CDR3: CASSRGSLGADNEQFF. CDR3 DNA sequence: TGTGCCAGTAGTAGGGGGAGTCTTGGAGCCGACAATGAGCAGTTCTTC. This rearrangement joins TRBV19 to TRBJ2-1; D tentatively fits TRBD1 or TRBD2 (5 bases each). The germline V gene has CDR1 LNHDA and CDR2 SQIVND (reference sequence). This CDR3 contains 16 residues. Trimming took off 4 bases at V and 5 bases at J, with 18 bases between the two ends.

The chain has TRBV7-2 and TRBJ1-1; D is perhaps TRBD1 (6 bases). CDR3 length equals 16 residues. The V gene's germline CDR1 is SGHTA and CDR2 FQGNSA. Trimming pared 5 bases from V and 10 bases from J, leaving 26 bases between. The CDR3 reads CASSQTTTGTLLGAFF. The CDR3 nucleotides are TGTGCCAGCAGCCAGACCACCACCGGGACATTACTTGGAGCTTTCTTT. The complete variable domain, with remaining parts taken from reference TRBV7-2 and TRBJ1-1, reads GAGVSQSPSNKVTEKGKDVELRCDPISGHTALYWYRQSLGQGLEFLIYFQGNSAPDKSGLPSDRFSAERTGGSVSTLTIQRTQQEDSAVYLCASSQTTTGTLLGAFFGQGTRLTVV.

This clone was counted a few times. The V gene is TRBV5-1, the J gene TRBJ1-1; D possibly corresponds to TRBD1 (5 bases). From germline, CDR1 is SGHRS and CDR2 YFSETQ. Deletions cut 3 bases from V and 1 base from J, with 7 bases between. The CDR3 consists of 13 residues. The CDR3 region has the DNA TGCGCCAGCAGCTCACAGGAGAACACTGAAGCTTTCTTT. Translated, it gives CASSSQENTEAFF.

J is TRBJ1-1 and V is TRBV29-1; 7 nucleotides align to TRBD1. Unmatched junction bases numbered 4, after V lost 7 bases and J lost 2 bases. Germline V gene data show CDR1 as SQVTM and CDR2 as ANQGSEA. The CDR3 has 12 amino acids. Here the CDR3 reads CSGRDSNTEAFF. DNA for the CDR3: TGCAGCGGCCGGGACAGCAACACTGAAGCTTTCTTT.

This clone was seen only a few times. V usage is TRBV7-9 and J usage is TRBJ2-6; no clear D gene. Trimming cost V 4 bases and J 4 bases, with 8 bases left between them. CDR1 and CDR2 (germline): SEHNR, FQNEAQ (reference sequence). This CDR3 has 14 residues. The CDR3 sequence: CASSSLGGANVLTF. Here the CDR3 DNA reads TGTGCCAGCAGCTCCCTAGGGGGGGCCAACGTCCTGACTTTC.

Points on this clone: Other DNA sequences from this sample encode an identical CDR3 as well. The chain carries TRBV18 and TRBJ2-3; TRBD2 aligns across 8 bases. With 1 base clipped from V and 3 bases from J, the junction kept 6 bases outside the gene matches. The CDR3 extends over 16 amino acids. Germline V gives CDR1 KGHSH, CDR2 LQKENI. CDR3 loop: CASSPLSGSGTDTQYF. The CDR3 nucleotides read TGTGCCAGCTCACCACTAAGCGGGAGTGGGACAGATACGCAGTATTTT.

This clone appeared a single time. This chain links TRBV5-1 with TRBJ2-1; 13 positions agree with TRBD2. Per germline, CDR1 SGHRS and CDR2 YFSETQ. CDR3 size: 15 residues. Trimming removed 6 bases from V and 3 bases from J; junction bases left unmatched: 3. The chain's CDR3 is CASTGTSGIYNEQFF. CDR3 in DNA: TGCGCCAGCACCGGGACTAGCGGGATCTACAATGAGCAGTTCTTC.

The chain is built from TRBV30 and TRBJ1-6; TRBD1 agrees at 8 bases. Germline CDR1 and CDR2: GTSNPN and SVGIG (reference sequence). CDR3 size: 12 residues. V lost 6 bases, J lost 8 bases, and 3 bases stayed unmatched. Written as DNA, the CDR3 is TGTGCCTGTGGACAGGGTCATTCACCCCTCCACTTT. Translated: CACGQGHSPLHF.

Note on this clone: The sample carries other DNA sequences with the same CDR3. The chain carries TRBV5-1 and TRBJ2-1; 8 positions agree with TRBD1. Germline lookup yields CDR1 SGHRS and CDR2 YFSETQ. The length of the CDR3 is 15 residues. Unmatched junction bases numbered 7, after V lost 0 bases and J lost 8 bases. DNA for the CDR3: TGCGCCAGCAGCTTGGGGCAGGGGGCCCGCGATGAGCAGTTCTTC. This encodes CASSLGQGARDEQFF.

The gene calls are TRBV5-6 and TRBJ2-7; no firm D call. The CDR3 has 16 residues. Trimming removed 0 bases at V and 2 bases at J, with 15 bases between. Germline CDR1 and CDR2: SGHDT and YYEEEE. CDR3 sequence (DNA): TGTGCCAGCAGCTTGGGGTCGGTAATTCGGACCTACGAGCAGTACTTC. Translated, it gives CASSLGSVIRTYEQYF. Complete variable domain (other parts from reference TRBV5-6 and TRBJ2-7): DAGVTQSPTHLIKTRGQQVTLRCSPKSGHDTVSWYQQALGQGPQFIFQYYEEEERQRGNFPDRFSGHQFPNYSSELNVNALLLGDSALYLCASSLGSVIRTYEQYFGPGTRLTVT.

Concerning this clone itself: A much more abundant neighbour one base away suggests this may be a read error. This specimen includes other DNA sequences encoding the same CDR3. The V gene is TRBV30, the J gene TRBJ2-3; D is ambiguous. The CDR3 extends over 12 amino acids. V was cut by 1 base and J by 4 bases, with 6 bases left in between. Germline V CDR1 and CDR2: GTSNPN, SVGIG (reference sequence). The CDR3 spells CAWSGSPDTQYF. The CDR3 DNA reads TGTGCCTGGAGTGGATCCCCAGATACGCAGTATTTT.

The genes are TRBV27 and TRBJ2-5; TRBD1 matches at 8 bases. This CDR3 region has 14 residues. Unmatched junction bases numbered 6, after V lost 7 bases and J lost 2 bases. In germline, CDR1 is MNHEY, CDR2 SMNVEV (reference sequence). CDR3 protein: CASNPGGGQETQYF. The CDR3 bases are TGTGCCAGCAACCCAGGGGGCGGACAAGAGACCCAGTACTTC.

V usage is TRBV4-3 and J usage is TRBJ2-2; D gene unclear. The CDR3 covers 14 residues. V was clipped by 0 bases and J by 2 bases, with 4 bases between them. CDR1 LGHNA and CDR2 YSLEER come from the germline V gene. The CDR3 bases are TGCGCCAGCAGCCAAGAATATAACACCGGGGAGCTGTTTTTT. It yields the protein CASSQEYNTGELFF.

This chain uses TRBV6-5 with TRBJ1-4; 8 nucleotides agree with TRBD1. Trimming cost V 6 bases and J 4 bases; bases outside gene matches: 4. This CDR3 is built from 14 residues. The V gene's germline CDR1 is MNHEY and CDR2 SVGAGI. CDR3 region: CASRMDRVNEKLFF. DNA of the CDR3: TGTGCCAGCAGGATGGACAGGGTTAATGAAAAACTGTTTTTT.

V gene TRBV5-4 combines with J gene TRBJ2-2; D gene uncertain. This CDR3 has 12 amino acids. Germline CDR1 SGHNT, CDR2 YYREEE (reference sequence). The germline V and J ends were trimmed by 3 bases and 7 bases, with 7 bases remaining between them. The CDR3 bases are TGTGCCAGCAGCTCCGCAGACGGGGAGCTGTTTTTT. Amino acids: CASSSADGELFF.

J is TRBJ1-4 and V is TRBV7-9; D is unclear. Germline CDR1 SEHNR, CDR2 FQNEAQ (reference sequence). V was clipped by 9 bases and J by 8 bases, with 19 bases between them. The CDR3 is 14 residues long. The DNA for the CDR3 is TGTGCCAGTTCACTAGGCAATCAGGACGAAAAACTGTTTTTT. Residues: CASSLGNQDEKLFF.

The rearrangement uses TRBV4-3 and TRBJ2-1; 7 bases align to TRBD1. J was trimmed by 1 base and V by 5 bases; bases with no gene match: 5. Germline CDR1 LGHNA, CDR2 YSLEER. The CDR3 spans 15 residues. The CDR3 region has the DNA TGCGCCAGCAGCTCAAGACAGGGATCCTACAATGAGCAGTTCTTC. This encodes CASSSRQGSYNEQFF.

The J gene is TRBJ2-1, the V gene TRBV9, with D maybe TRBD2 (6 bases). The CDR3 is 16 residues long. CDR1 SGDLS and CDR2 YYNGEE come from the germline V gene. Trimming stripped 0 bases from V and 2 bases from J, with 12 bases between. CDR3 DNA sequence: TGTGCCAGCAGCGTAGGTCCTAGCGACGCCTACAATGAGCAGTTCTTC. It codes for CASSVGPSDAYNEQFF.

The chain couples TRBV5-6 to TRBJ2-3, with D unresolved. Germline CDR1 and CDR2: SGHDT and YYEEEE. V lost 3 bases and J lost 0, with 8 bases in between. This CDR3 has 14 residues. The CDR3 protein is CASSSPASTDTQYF. CDR3 DNA: TGTGCCAGCAGCTCCCCAGCGAGCACAGATACGCAGTATTTT.

V is TRBV28 and J is TRBJ1-4; D unclear. V gave up 5 bases and J gave up 4 bases, with 17 bases separating them. The V gene's germline CDR1 is MDHEN and CDR2 SYDVKM. CDR3 length equals 16 residues. The CDR3 DNA follows: TGTGCCAGCAGTCCGTTGGACGGAGGAGGTAATGAAAAACTGTTTTTT. Translated: CASSPLDGGGNEKLFF.

The J gene is TRBJ2-2, the V gene TRBV5-1; 11 bases are a match to TRBD1. After removal of 2 bases from V and 4 bases from J, the junction contained 7 bases not matched to a gene. Looked up from germline, CDR1 is SGHRS and CDR2 is YFSETQ. The CDR3 has 17 residues. In DNA, the CDR3 is TGCGCCAGCAGCTTTATGGCCGGGACAGGGGGCACCGGGGAGCTGTTTTTT. Protein sequence: CASSFMAGTGGTGELFF.

On this clone: The junction shows a germline mismatch at one end, possibly a read error. The rearrangement joins TRBV30 to TRBJ2-1, with 10 bases that match TRBD2. The germline CDR1 and CDR2 sequences are GTSNPN and SVGIG (reference sequence). The CDR3 has 15 residues. As DNA, the CDR3 is TGTGCCTGGAGTGTAAGGCTAGCGGGGGACAATGGGCAGTTCTTC. Amino acid sequence: CAWSVRLAGDNGQFF.

The chain links TRBV4-3 to TRBJ1-1; unclear D gene. V lost 0 bases, J lost 0 bases, and 17 bases lay in between. CDR1 is LGHNA and CDR2 is YSLEER in the germline V gene. The CDR3 loop spans 18 amino acids. The CDR3 region is CASSQEALAVNLNTEAFF. The CDR3, as DNA: TGCGCCAGCAGCCAAGAAGCCCTGGCCGTTAATTTGAACACTGAAGCTTTCTTT.

The V and J genes are TRBV6-1 and TRBJ2-7; D possibly matches TRBD1 or TRBD2 (5 bases each). CDR1 is MNHNS, CDR2 SASEGT, per germline. V lost 0 bases and J lost 3, with 9 bases in between. This CDR3 has 14 amino acids. CDR3 residues: CASSEAWDVYEQYF. In nucleotides, the CDR3 is TGTGCCAGCAGTGAAGCCTGGGACGTCTACGAGCAGTACTTC.